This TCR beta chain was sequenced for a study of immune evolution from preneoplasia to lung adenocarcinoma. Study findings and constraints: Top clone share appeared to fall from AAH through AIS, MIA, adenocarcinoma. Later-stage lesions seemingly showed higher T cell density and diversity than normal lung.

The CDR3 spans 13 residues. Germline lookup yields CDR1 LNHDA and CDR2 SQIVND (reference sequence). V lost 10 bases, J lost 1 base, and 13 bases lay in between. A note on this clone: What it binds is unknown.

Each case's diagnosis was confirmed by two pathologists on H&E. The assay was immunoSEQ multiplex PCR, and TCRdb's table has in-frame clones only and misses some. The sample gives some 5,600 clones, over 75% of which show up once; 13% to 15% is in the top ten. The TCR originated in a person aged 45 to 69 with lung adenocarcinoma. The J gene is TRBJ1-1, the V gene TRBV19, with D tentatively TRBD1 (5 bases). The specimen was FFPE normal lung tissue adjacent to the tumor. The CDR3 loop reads CATIPRENTEAFF. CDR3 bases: TGTGCCACTATTCCCAGGGAGAACACTGAAGCTTTCTTT.